This T cell receptor beta chain was identified during a study of shared clonotypes between healthy human individuals. Naive CD8 isolation took CD45RO-negative cells positively selected for CCR7 and excluded terminally differentiated effector memory CD45RA+ cells. This CDR3 comprises 15 residues. Deletions cut 5 bases from V and 0 bases from J, with 14 bases between. CDR1 is MNHNS, CDR2 SASEGT, per germline. Clones were read by immunoSEQ multiplex PCR, and TCRdb kept only the in-frame ones, dropping some. This table has roughly 770,000 clones, approximately 97% appearing once. The V and J genes are TRBV6-1 and TRBJ2-7; D possibly corresponds to TRBD2 (5 bases). The sample taken for sequencing was naive CD8+ T cells sorted from blood. The sequence came from a man aged 30 to 45 in good health. The CDR3 spells CASSPPGRASYEQYF. The CDR3 nucleotides are TGTGCCAGCAGTCCCCCGGGAAGGGCCTCCTACGAGCAGTACTTC.